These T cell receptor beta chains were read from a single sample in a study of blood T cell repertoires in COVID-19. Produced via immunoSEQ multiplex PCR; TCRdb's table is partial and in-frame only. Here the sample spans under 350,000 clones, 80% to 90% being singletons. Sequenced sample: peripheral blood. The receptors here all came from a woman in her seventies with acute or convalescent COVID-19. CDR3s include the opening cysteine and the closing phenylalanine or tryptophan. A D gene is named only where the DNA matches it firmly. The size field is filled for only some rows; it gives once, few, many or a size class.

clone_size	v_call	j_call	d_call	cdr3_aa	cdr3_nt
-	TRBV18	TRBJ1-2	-	CASSSSTENYGYTF	TGTGCCAGCTCATCCTCGACAGAGAACTATGGCTACACCTTC
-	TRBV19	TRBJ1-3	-	CASALTGLTGNTIYF	TGTGCCAGCGCACTAACAGGGTTGACTGGAAACACCATATATTTT
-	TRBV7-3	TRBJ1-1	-	CASSSPERGTEAFF	TGTGCCAGCAGCTCCCCCGAGCGTGGCACTGAAGCTTTCTTT
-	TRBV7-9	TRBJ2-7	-	CASSSWSWPDEQYF	TGTGCCAGCAGCTCCTGGAGCTGGCCTGACGAGCAGTACTTC
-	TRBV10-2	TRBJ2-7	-	CASKSTQTYEQYF	TGCGCCAGCAAATCGACACAAACCTACGAGCAGTACTTC
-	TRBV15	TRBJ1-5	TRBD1	CATSRESGTGGPQHF	TGTGCCACCAGCAGAGAGAGCGGGACAGGGGGACCCCAGCATTTT
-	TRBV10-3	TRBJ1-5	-	CAITGSLNQPQHF	TGTGCCATCACAGGCAGCCTCAATCAGCCCCAGCATTTT
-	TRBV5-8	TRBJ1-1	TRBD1	CASSLRGQGEAFF	TGTGCCAGCAGCTTGAGGGGGCAGGGAGAAGCTTTCTTT
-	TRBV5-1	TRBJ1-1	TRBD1	CASNPGGQGNTEAFF	TGCGCCAGCAACCCCGGTGGACAGGGGAACACTGAAGCTTTCTTT
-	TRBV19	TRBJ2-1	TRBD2	CASSIGGLGRREQFF	TGTGCCAGTAGTATCGGAGGACTAGGCCGCCGTGAGCAGTTCTTC
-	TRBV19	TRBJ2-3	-	CASSYQRDTQYF	TGTGCCAGTAGCTATCAGCGGGATACGCAGTATTTT
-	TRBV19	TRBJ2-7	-	CASSIANRDEQYF	TGTGCCAGTAGTATCGCCAACAGGGACGAGCAGTACTTC
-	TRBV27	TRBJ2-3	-	CASSSPGEWGSTDTQYF	TGTGCCAGCAGTTCCCCGGGGGAATGGGGTAGCACAGATACGCAGTATTTT
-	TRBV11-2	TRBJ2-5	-	CASSPPLGGSLYQETQYF	TGTGCCAGCAGCCCCCCTCTAGGCGGCAGCCTGTACCAAGAGACCCAGTACTTC
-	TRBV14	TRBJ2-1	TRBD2	CASSPAGGFYNEQFF	TGTGCCAGCAGCCCGGCGGGGGGGTTCTACAATGAGCAGTTCTTC
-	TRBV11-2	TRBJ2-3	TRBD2	CASSPGRGWDTQYF	TGTGCCAGCAGCCCCGGGCGGGGGTGGGATACGCAGTATTTT
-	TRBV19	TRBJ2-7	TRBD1	CASSRTGTGRYEQYF	TGTGCCAGTAGTAGGACCGGGACAGGGAGATACGAGCAGTACTTC
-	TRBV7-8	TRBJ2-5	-	CASSLGGGLQETQYF	TGTGCCAGCAGCTTAGGGGGGGGCCTCCAAGAGACCCAGTACTTC
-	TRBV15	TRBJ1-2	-	CATKKGRESSGYTF	TGTGCCACCAAAAAGGGAAGGGAGAGTAGTGGCTACACCTTC
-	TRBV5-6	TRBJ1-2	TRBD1	CASTQTGGAEGYTF	TGTGCCAGCACACAAACAGGGGGCGCGGAAGGCTACACCTTC
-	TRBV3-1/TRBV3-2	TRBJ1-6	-	CASKPSRNSPLHF	TGTGCCAGCAAGCCCTCGAGGAATTCACCCCTCCACTTT
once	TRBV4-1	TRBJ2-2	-	CASSQAGVVNTGELFF	TGCGCCAGCAGCCAAGCAGGGGTCGTGAACACCGGGGAGCTGTTTTTT
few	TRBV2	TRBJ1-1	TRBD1	CASGGQGAGTEAFF	TGTGCCAGCGGAGGACAGGGGGCCGGCACTGAAGCTTTCTTT
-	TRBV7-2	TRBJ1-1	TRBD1	CASSLATGRTEAFF	TGTGCCAGCAGCTTAGCGACAGGGCGGACTGAAGCTTTCTTT
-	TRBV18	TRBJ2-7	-	CASSSRQGPREQYF	TGTGCCAGCTCATCGCGGCAGGGTCCTCGCGAGCAGTACTTC
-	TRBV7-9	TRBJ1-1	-	CASSQGTEAFF	TGTGCCAGCAGCCAGGGGACTGAAGCTTTCTTT
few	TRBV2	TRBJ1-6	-	CASSRDTFSYNSPLHF	TGTGCCAGCAGTAGGGACACCTTCTCCTATAATTCACCCCTCCACTTT
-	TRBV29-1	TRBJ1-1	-	CSVTGAFF	TGCAGCGTGACGGGGGCTTTCTTT
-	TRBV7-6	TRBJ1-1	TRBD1	CASSLGGTGNTEAFF	TGTGCCAGCAGCTTAGGAGGGACAGGTAACACTGAAGCTTTCTTT
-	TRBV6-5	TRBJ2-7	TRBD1	CASSRSGTGGNEQYF	TGTGCCAGCAGCCGTTCCGGGACAGGGGGCAACGAGCAGTACTTC
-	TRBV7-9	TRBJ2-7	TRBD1	CASSWGQQSYEQYF	TGTGCCAGCAGCTGGGGACAGCAGAGCTACGAGCAGTACTTC
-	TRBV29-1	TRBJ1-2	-	CSADDRENYGYTF	TGCAGCGCTGACGATAGGGAGAACTATGGCTACACCTTC
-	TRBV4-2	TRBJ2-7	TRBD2	CASSQDQGTSTPEQYF	TGTGCCAGCAGCCAAGATCAAGGGACTAGTACTCCCGAGCAGTACTTC
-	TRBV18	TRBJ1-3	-	CASSRGTGNTIYF	TGTGCCAGCTCACGCGGCACTGGAAACACCATATATTTT
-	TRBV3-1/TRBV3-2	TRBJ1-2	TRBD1	CASSQVRGLGYTF	TGTGCCAGCAGCCAAGTAAGGGGGCTGGGCTACACCTTC
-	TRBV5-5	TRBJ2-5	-	CASIRIAGLETQYF	TGTGCCAGCATACGGATCGCGGGGTTGGAGACCCAGTACTTC
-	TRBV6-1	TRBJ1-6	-	CASSEHQNSPLHF	TGTGCCAGCAGTGAACATCAGAATTCACCCCTCCACTTT
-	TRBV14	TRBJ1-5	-	CASSQGAALGNQPQHF	TGTGCCAGCAGCCAAGGTGCCGCTCTAGGCAATCAGCCCCAGCATTTT
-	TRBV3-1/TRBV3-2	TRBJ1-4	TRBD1	CASSPQGATNEKLFF	TGTGCCAGCAGCCCACAGGGGGCTACTAATGAAAAACTGTTTTTT